The sample holds a few counts of the clone carrying this TCR beta chain. The sample belongs to a study of T-cell reconstitution after alpha-beta-depleted transplantation in children. Unique molecular identifiers were built into the TCRbeta library. TCRdb processed the PCR reads anew with MiXCR; each CDR3 protein has one entry. The sample gives about 980,000 distinct CDR3 sequences, roughly 29% of which show up once; about 28% is in the top ten. The V and J ends lost 3 bases and 2 bases respectively, with 14 bases between them. The CDR3 has 15 residues. CDR1 and CDR2 (germline): SGHRS, YFSETQ. This TCR came from a boy under two years old who had a stem cell transplant for SCID, so the T cells may come from the graft donor. The specimen was PBMCs, mostly from graft donor cells, collected 360 days after TCRalphabeta/CD19-depleted stem cell transplant. The chain employs TRBV5-1 and TRBJ1-2; D remains ambiguous. The CDR3 nucleotides read TGCGCCAGCAGCTCCGATTCAATGATAAACTATGGCTACACCTTC. It encodes CASSSDSMINYGYTF.